This T cell receptor (beta chain) came from a study of cytomegalovirus exposure and HLA in healthy donors. Study results and caveats: For TCR beta chains, V- and J-gene trimming was later linked to a missense DCLRE1C variant. Accurate prediction of most subjects' HLA-A and HLA-B alleles from TCR beta sequences was reported. The study carried out a later analysis of TCR beta sequences. It associated around 17,000 of them with specific HLA alleles at a false discovery rate of 0.05.

V lost 1 base and J lost 0; bases outside the gene matches: 6. The germline V gene has CDR1 MNHEY and CDR2 SMNVEV (reference sequence). The CDR3 covers 19 residues. The PCR made use of 60 Vbeta and 13 Jbeta primers. The assay was immunoSEQ multiplex PCR, and TCRdb's table has in-frame clones only and misses some. The sample has approximately 130,000 clones; 75% to 90% are singletons. Regarding this clone: The antigen is not known.

The specimen sequenced was PBMCs. The receptor was isolated from a middle-aged woman in good health and CMV-seropositive. This sequence joins TRBV27 and TRBJ2-2; 12 bases are shared with TRBD2. The CDR3 DNA reads TGTGCCAGCAGTTTATGGGCGTCTAGCGGGAGGGCGAACACCGGGGAGCTGTTTTTT. Its protein product is CASSLWASSGRANTGELFF.